The entry below gives a single T cell receptor (beta chain) sequence along with its context. The target antigen is unknown. TCRdb reanalysed the RT-PCR reads using MiXCR and keeps one entry per CDR3 protein. This sample has roughly 550,000 distinct CDR3 sequences; roughly 25% occur once, and the top ten carry under 3.5%. The data derive from a study of response to subunit inactivated influenza vaccine. Study outcomes and limitations: Only a handful of new T cells, the authors suggested, are recruited with each seasonal influenza vaccination.

Trimming stripped 6 bases from V and 2 bases from J, with 17 bases between. The germline CDR1 and CDR2 sequences are LGHDT and YNNKEL (reference sequence). CDR3 length: 15 amino acids. The same data also contributed to another study, on T cells expressing NK-cell markers. That investigation notes: Template switching by 5'RACE with UMIs generated the TCR beta cDNA. The sequencing cohort of eight donors included seven HCMV-seropositive individuals and one seronegative individual. A few donors showed these clonotypes also leading the CD3+CD56-NKG2C+ fraction.

The sequencing here drew on CD4+ T cells sorted from PBMCs, taken 11 to 12 days after vaccination. The chain combines TRBV3-1 with TRBJ2-7; D possibly uses TRBD1 or TRBD2 (5 bases each). This sequence originates from a man aged 50-60 years who received an inactivated influenza vaccine. The CDR3 nucleotides read TGTGCCAGCAGAGCCAAGTACGGGACCCCCTACGAGCAGTACTTC. Translated: CASRAKYGTPYEQYF.